The rows below give T cell receptor beta chains drawn from one sample of a study of monozygotic twins with inflammatory bowel disease. TCRdb derives one entry per CDR3 protein from the 5' RACE reads, leaving out DNA. The sample spans some 440,000 distinct CDR3 sequences; the ten largest clones claim 2% to 2.5%. The sequenced sample consisted of blood. Receptor source: a human donor with ulcerative colitis or Crohn's disease, or a healthy co-twin of an affected twin (not recorded which). Both conserved end residues are part of each CDR3.

cdr3_aa: CASSPDSHSEKLFF; j_call: TRBJ1-4; v_call: TRBV7-9
cdr3_aa: CASSLGEALEAFF; j_call: TRBJ1-1; v_call: TRBV5-1
cdr3_aa: CASSSVGVGELFF; j_call: TRBJ2-2; v_call: TRBV7-8
cdr3_aa: CASSSPEEGIDQPQHF; j_call: TRBJ1-5; v_call: TRBV7-9
cdr3_aa: CASSYSIGTGGSYEQYF; j_call: TRBJ2-7; v_call: TRBV6-5
cdr3_aa: CASSLGTGGNEKLFF; j_call: TRBJ1-4; v_call: TRBV7-8
cdr3_aa: CASSYRGAYNEQFF; j_call: TRBJ2-1; v_call: TRBV6-2/TRBV6-3
cdr3_aa: CASSRTSGAYEQYF; j_call: TRBJ2-7; v_call: TRBV3-1
cdr3_aa: CASSYPPPGGNTEAFF; j_call: TRBJ1-1; v_call: TRBV11-2
cdr3_aa: CASSWGQSGTGELFF; j_call: TRBJ2-2; v_call: TRBV5-5
cdr3_aa: CASSLYWNTEAFF; j_call: TRBJ1-1; v_call: TRBV28
cdr3_aa: CASSVAPGADYGYTF; j_call: TRBJ1-2; v_call: TRBV9
cdr3_aa: CASSSTGPTGELFF; j_call: TRBJ2-2; v_call: TRBV12-3/TRBV12-4
cdr3_aa: CASSLGTGEYEQYF; j_call: TRBJ2-7; v_call: TRBV3-1
cdr3_aa: CASSLIGGSTDTQYF; j_call: TRBJ2-3; v_call: TRBV7-2
cdr3_aa: CSAPLGFWSYEQYF; j_call: TRBJ2-7; v_call: TRBV20-1
cdr3_aa: CASTPIPANTEAFF; j_call: TRBJ1-1; v_call: TRBV9
cdr3_aa: CASSREPGYEQYF; j_call: TRBJ2-7; v_call: TRBV28
cdr3_aa: CASGSVSPLHF; j_call: TRBJ1-6; v_call: TRBV27
cdr3_aa: CASSLTGSNSPLHF; j_call: TRBJ1-6; v_call: TRBV6-5
cdr3_aa: CASSLAVQKNEQFF; j_call: TRBJ2-1; v_call: TRBV5-5
cdr3_aa: CASSLGQRQITGELFF; j_call: TRBJ2-2; v_call: TRBV5-4
cdr3_aa: CASSHDRGAGELFF; j_call: TRBJ2-2; v_call: TRBV4-2
cdr3_aa: CASSLINEKLFF; j_call: TRBJ1-4; v_call: TRBV7-9
cdr3_aa: CASSFRDIGYPLHF; j_call: TRBJ1-6; v_call: TRBV27
cdr3_aa: CAISAAGGDTGELFF; j_call: TRBJ2-2; v_call: TRBV10-3
cdr3_aa: CASSLGTEGNEQFF; j_call: TRBJ2-1; v_call: TRBV7-3
cdr3_aa: CSASNRPAISPLHF; j_call: TRBJ1-6; v_call: TRBV20-1
cdr3_aa: CASTLARTGDGYTF; j_call: TRBJ1-2; v_call: TRBV2
cdr3_aa: CASSLGGREQYF; j_call: TRBJ2-7; v_call: TRBV3-1
cdr3_aa: CATSRGSGEQYF; j_call: TRBJ2-7; v_call: TRBV15
cdr3_aa: CASSLVGPPGELFF; j_call: TRBJ2-2; v_call: TRBV11-2
cdr3_aa: CASSPDRGFSPLHF; j_call: TRBJ1-6; v_call: TRBV7-2
cdr3_aa: CASSANSNTEAFF; j_call: TRBJ1-1; v_call: TRBV25-1
cdr3_aa: CASSPDEETQYF; j_call: TRBJ2-5; v_call: TRBV12-3/TRBV12-4
cdr3_aa: CASSLTQGELFF; j_call: TRBJ2-2; v_call: TRBV7-3
cdr3_aa: CATSTGTGPGELFF; j_call: TRBJ2-2; v_call: TRBV24-1
cdr3_aa: CASSWGTAPNYGYTF; j_call: TRBJ1-2; v_call: TRBV12-3/TRBV12-4
cdr3_aa: CASSGGLEDYLYNEQFF; j_call: TRBJ2-1; v_call: TRBV19
cdr3_aa: CASSPIGGGEGYGYTF; j_call: TRBJ1-2; v_call: TRBV7-2
cdr3_aa: CASSSAGDTYEQYF; j_call: TRBJ2-7; v_call: TRBV27
cdr3_aa: CASSFRQGHYGYTF; j_call: TRBJ1-2; v_call: TRBV5-4
cdr3_aa: CASRYQLAGPDNEQFF; j_call: TRBJ2-1; v_call: TRBV12-3/TRBV12-4
cdr3_aa: CASSLTAGNYGYTF; j_call: TRBJ1-2; v_call: TRBV27
cdr3_aa: CASSRRPQGATDTQYF; j_call: TRBJ2-3; v_call: TRBV28
cdr3_aa: CASSLGVGSTDTQYF; j_call: TRBJ2-3; v_call: TRBV7-9
cdr3_aa: CALGVAGNTGELFF; j_call: TRBJ2-2; v_call: TRBV19
cdr3_aa: CASSIDPGQGAVGMSEQYF; j_call: TRBJ2-7; v_call: TRBV5-1
cdr3_aa: CATLAGSSYEQYF; j_call: TRBJ2-7; v_call: TRBV7-2
cdr3_aa: CSAGWGYGVDEQFF; j_call: TRBJ2-1; v_call: TRBV20-1
cdr3_aa: CASSLAMDSGNTIYF; j_call: TRBJ1-3; v_call: TRBV12-3/TRBV12-4
cdr3_aa: CAWTGNRGSEQYF; j_call: TRBJ2-7; v_call: TRBV30
cdr3_aa: CASREQINTEAFF; j_call: TRBJ1-1; v_call: TRBV7-2